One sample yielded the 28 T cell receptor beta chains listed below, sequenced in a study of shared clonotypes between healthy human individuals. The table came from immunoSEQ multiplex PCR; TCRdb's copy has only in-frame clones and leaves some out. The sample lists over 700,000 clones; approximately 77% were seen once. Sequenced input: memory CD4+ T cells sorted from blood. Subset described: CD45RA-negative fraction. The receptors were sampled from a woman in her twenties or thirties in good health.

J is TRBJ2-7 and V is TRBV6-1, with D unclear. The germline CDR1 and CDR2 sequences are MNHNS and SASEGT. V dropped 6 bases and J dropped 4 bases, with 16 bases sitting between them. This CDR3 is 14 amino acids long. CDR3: CASRSGHTGYEQYF. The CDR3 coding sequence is TGTGCCAGCAGGTCTGGTCACACCGGGTACGAGCAGTACTTC.

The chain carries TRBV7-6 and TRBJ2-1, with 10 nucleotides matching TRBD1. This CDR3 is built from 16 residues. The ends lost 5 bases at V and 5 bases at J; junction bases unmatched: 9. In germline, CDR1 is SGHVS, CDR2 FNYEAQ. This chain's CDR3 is CASSQAGTGADNEQFF. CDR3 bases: TGTGCCAGCAGCCAGGCGGGGACAGGGGCTGACAATGAGCAGTTCTTC.

The CDR3 region has the DNA TGTGCCAGCAGCTTCACTCCTAACTACGAGCAGTACTTC. It yields the protein CASSFTPNYEQYF. The rearrangement uses TRBV7-2 and TRBJ2-7; D gene unclear. The V gene lost 3 bases and the J gene lost 3 bases, with 9 bases spanning the gap. The CDR3 is made up of 13 amino acids. Germline assignment: CDR1 SGHTA and CDR2 FQGNSA. The complete variable domain, with remaining parts taken from reference TRBV7-2 and TRBJ2-7, reads GAGVSQSPSNKVTEKGKDVELRCDPISGHTALYWYRQSLGQGLEFLIYFQGNSAPDKSGLPSDRFSAERTGGSVSTLTIQRTQQEDSAVYLCASSFTPNYEQYFGPGTRLTVT.

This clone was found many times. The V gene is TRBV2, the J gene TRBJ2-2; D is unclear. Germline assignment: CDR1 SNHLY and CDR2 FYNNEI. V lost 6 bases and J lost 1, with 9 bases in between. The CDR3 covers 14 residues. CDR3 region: CASRPAVNTGELFF. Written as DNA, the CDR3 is TGTGCCAGCAGGCCCGCAGTGAACACCGGGGAGCTGTTTTTT.

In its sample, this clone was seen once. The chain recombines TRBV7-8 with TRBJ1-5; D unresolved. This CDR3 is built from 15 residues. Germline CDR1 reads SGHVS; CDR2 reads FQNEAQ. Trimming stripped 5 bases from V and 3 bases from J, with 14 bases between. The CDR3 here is CASSGRGRDNQPQHF. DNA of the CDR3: TGTGCCAGCAGCGGTCGGGGAAGGGACAATCAGCCCCAGCATTTT.

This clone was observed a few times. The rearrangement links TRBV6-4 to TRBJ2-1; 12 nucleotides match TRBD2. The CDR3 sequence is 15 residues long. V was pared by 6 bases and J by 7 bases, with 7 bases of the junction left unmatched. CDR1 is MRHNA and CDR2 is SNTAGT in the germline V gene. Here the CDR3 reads CASSGTSGHPNEQFF. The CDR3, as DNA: TGTGCCAGCAGCGGGACTAGCGGGCACCCAAATGAGCAGTTCTTC.

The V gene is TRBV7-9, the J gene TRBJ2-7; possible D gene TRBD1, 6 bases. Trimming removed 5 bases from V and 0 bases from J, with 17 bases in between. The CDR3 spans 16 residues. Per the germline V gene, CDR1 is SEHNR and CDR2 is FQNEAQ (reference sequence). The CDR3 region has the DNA TGTGCCAGCAGCAAATACAGGGCGCCCAGCTCCTACGAGCAGTACTTC. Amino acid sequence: CASSKYRAPSSYEQYF.

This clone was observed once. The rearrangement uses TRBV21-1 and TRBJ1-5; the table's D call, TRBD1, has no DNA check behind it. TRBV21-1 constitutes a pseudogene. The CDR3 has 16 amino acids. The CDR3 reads CASSFENRGLSEPQHF. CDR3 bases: TGTGCCAGCAGCTTCGAAAACAGGGGGCTATCGGAGCCCCAGCATTTT.

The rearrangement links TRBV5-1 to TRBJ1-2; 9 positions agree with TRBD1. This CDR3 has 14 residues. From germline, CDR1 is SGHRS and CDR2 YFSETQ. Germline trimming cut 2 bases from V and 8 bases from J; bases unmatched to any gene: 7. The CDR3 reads CASSLAGQGIGYTF. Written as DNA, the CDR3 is TGCGCCAGCAGCTTAGCGGGACAGGGCATCGGCTACACCTTC.

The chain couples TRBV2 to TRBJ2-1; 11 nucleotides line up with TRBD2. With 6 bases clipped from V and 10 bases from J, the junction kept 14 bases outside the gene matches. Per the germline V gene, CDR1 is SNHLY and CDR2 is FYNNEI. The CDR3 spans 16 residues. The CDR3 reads CASSPSTSGNFGEQFF. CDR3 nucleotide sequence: TGTGCCAGCAGCCCTTCGACTAGCGGGAACTTTGGAGAGCAGTTCTTC.

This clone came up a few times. CDR3 DNA: TGTGCCAGCAGGCACAGCGAGAACACCGGGGAGCTGTTTTTT. Translated, it gives CASRHSENTGELFF. The chain has TRBV6-4 and TRBJ2-2; D is unresolved. V was trimmed by 6 bases and J by 1 base, leaving 9 bases between them. Germline CDR1 reads MRHNA; CDR2 reads SNTAGT. The CDR3 runs 14 residues.

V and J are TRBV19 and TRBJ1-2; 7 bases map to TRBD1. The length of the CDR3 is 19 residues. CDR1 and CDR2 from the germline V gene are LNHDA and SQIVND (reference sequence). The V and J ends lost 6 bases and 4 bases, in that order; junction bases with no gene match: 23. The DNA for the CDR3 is TGTGCCAGTAGCATACCGGGACAGCTCGACTACCCAGTTGTCTATGGCTACACCTTC. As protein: CASSIPGQLDYPVVYGYTF. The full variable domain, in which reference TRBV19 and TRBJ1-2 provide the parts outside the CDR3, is DGGITQSPKYLFRKEGQNVTLSCEQNLNHDAMYWYRQDPGQGLRLIYYSQIVNDFQKGDIAEGYSVSREKKESFPLTVTSAQKNPTAFYLCASSIPGQLDYPVVYGYTFGSGTRLTVV.

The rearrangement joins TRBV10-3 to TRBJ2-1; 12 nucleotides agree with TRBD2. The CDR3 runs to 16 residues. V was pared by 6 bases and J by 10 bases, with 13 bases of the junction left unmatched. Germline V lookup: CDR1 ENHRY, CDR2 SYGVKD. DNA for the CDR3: TGTGCCATCAGCCCTAGGACTAGCGGGGCCCCGATCGAGCAGTTCTTC. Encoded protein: CAISPRTSGAPIEQFF.

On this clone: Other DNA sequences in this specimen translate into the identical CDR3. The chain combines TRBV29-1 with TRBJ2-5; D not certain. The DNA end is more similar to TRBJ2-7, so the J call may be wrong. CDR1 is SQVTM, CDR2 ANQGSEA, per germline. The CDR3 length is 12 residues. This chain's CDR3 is CSVEGNTYEQYF. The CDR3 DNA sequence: TGCAGCGTTGAAGGTAACACCTACGAGCAGTACTTC.

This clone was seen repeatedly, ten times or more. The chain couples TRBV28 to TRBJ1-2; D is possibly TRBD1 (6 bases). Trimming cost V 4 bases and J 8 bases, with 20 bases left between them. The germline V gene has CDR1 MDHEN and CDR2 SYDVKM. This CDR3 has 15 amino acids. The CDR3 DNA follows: TGTGCCAGCAGTTCCTATTCAGGGGTCGTTGGCGGCTACACCTTC. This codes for CASSSYSGVVGGYTF.

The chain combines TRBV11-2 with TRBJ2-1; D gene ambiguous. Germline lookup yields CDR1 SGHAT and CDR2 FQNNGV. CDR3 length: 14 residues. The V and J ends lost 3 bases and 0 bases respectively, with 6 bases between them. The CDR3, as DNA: TGTGCCAGCAGCTTTCTCAGCTCCTACAATGAGCAGTTCTTC. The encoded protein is CASSFLSSYNEQFF.

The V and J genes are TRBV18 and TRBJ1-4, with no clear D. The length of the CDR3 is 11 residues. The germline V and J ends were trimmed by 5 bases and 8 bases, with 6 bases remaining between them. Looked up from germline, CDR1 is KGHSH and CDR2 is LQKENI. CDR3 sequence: CASSASEKLFF. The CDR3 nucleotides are TGTGCCAGCTCAGCCAGCGAAAAACTGTTTTTT.

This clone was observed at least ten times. CDR3 bases: TGTGCCAGCAGCCGGGGCCTCTACGAGCAGTACTTC. Protein product: CASSRGLYEQYF. The V and J genes are TRBV7-9 and TRBJ2-7, with D perhaps TRBD1 or TRBD2 (5 bases each). The germline gives CDR1 SEHNR, CDR2 FQNEAQ (reference sequence). The V end was cut by 5 bases, the J end by 3 bases, with 8 bases between. This CDR3 is built from 12 residues. Looking up the rest from reference TRBV7-9 and TRBJ2-7 gives the full variable domain: DTGVSQNPRHKITKRGQNVTFRCDPISEHNRLYWYRQTLGQGPEFLTYFQNEAQLEKSRLLSDRFSAERPKGSFSTLEIQRTEQGDSAMYLCASSRGLYEQYFGPGTRLTVT.

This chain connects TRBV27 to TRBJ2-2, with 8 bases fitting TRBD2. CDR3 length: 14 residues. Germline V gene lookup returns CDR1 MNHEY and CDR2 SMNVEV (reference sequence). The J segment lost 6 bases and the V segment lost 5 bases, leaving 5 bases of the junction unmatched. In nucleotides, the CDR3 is TGTGCCAGCAGTAGCGGGAGAACATCCGGGGAGCTGTTTTTT. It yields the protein CASSSGRTSGELFF.

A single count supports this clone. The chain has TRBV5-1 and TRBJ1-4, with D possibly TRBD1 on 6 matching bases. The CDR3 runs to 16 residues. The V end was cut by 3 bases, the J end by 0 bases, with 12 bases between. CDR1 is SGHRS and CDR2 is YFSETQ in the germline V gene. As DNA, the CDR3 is TGCGCCAGCAGCTCCGTGGGGGCTACAACTAATGAAAAACTGTTTTTT. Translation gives CASSSVGATTNEKLFF.

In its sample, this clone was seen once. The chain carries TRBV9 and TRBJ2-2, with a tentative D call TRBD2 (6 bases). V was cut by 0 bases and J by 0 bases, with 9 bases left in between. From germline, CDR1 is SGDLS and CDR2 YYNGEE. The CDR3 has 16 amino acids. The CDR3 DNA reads TGTGCCAGCAGCGTAGGTCTAGCGACGAACACCGGGGAGCTGTTTTTT. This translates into CASSVGLATNTGELFF.

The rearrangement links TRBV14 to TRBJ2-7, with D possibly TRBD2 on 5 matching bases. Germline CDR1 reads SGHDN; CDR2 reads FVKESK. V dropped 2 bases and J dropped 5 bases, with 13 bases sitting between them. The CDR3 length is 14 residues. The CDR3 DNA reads TGTGCCAGCAGCCAACGGCCGGGATCAAACGAGCAGTACTTC. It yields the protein CASSQRPGSNEQYF.

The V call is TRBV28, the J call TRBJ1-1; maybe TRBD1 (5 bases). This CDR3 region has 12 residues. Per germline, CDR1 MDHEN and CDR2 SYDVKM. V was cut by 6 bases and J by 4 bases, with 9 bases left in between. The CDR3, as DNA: TGTGCCAGCAGCGAGGGACGCACTGAAGCTTTCTTT. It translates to CASSEGRTEAFF.

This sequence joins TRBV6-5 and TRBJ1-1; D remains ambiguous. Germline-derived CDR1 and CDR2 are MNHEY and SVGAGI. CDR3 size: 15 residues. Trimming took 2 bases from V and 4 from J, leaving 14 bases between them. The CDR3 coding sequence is TGTGCCAGCAGTTACCGTGTGAGGGCGGGCACTGAAGCTTTCTTT. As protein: CASSYRVRAGTEAFF.

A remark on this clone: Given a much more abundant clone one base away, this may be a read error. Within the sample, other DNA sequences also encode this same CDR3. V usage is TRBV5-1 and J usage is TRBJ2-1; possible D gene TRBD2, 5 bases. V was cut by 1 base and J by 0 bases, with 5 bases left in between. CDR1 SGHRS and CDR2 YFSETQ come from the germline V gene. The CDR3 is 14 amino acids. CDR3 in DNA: TGCGCCAGCAGCTTGACTAGCTCCTACAATGAGCAGTTCTTC. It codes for CASSLTSSYNEQFF.

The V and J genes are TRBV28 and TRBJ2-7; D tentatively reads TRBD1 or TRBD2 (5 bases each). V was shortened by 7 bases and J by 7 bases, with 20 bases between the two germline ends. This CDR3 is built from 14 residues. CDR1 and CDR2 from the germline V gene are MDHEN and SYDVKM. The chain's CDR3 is CASTLAGAAREQYF. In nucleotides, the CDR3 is TGTGCCAGCACCCTAGCCGGGGCTGCGAGGGAGCAGTACTTC.

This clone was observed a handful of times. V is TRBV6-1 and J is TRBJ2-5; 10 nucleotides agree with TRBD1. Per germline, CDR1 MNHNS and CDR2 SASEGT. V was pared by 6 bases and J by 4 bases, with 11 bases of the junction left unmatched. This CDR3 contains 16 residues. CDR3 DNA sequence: TGTGCCAGCAGGGAATGGTTGGGACAGGGGAGAGAGACCCAGTACTTC. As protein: CASREWLGQGRETQYF.

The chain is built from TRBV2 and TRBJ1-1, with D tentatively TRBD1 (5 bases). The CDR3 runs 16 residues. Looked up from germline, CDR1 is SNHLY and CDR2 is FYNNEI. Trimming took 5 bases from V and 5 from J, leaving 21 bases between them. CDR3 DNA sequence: TGTGCCAGCAGTCCGGTGGGGATGGGGCAGCTTACTGAAGCTTTCTTT. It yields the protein CASSPVGMGQLTEAFF.